The 17 T cell receptor beta chains given below trace back to one sample, sequenced in a study of T cell therapy after organ transplantation. Time point in this sample: 4-8 weeks after completion of therapy. The assay was immunoSEQ multiplex PCR, and TCRdb's table has in-frame clones only and misses some. The sample has 3,000 to 3,500 clones, roughly two thirds seen once. These receptors' targets are unknown. Specimen: CD8+ T cells from blood, collected after autologous CMV-specific T cell therapy. The receptors derive from a human patient who had received a solid organ transplant and had CMV disease. The graft donor may have contributed some T cells.

The gene calls are TRBV5-1 and TRBJ2-1; D call uncertain. CDR3 length equals 17 residues. Germline CDR1 reads SGHRS; CDR2 reads YFSETQ. Trimming took off 1 base at V and 3 bases at J, with 17 bases between the two ends. The CDR3 is CASSLFWGLAIYNEQFF. The CDR3 DNA reads as TGCGCCAGCAGCTTGTTTTGGGGTTTGGCGATCTACAATGAGCAGTTCTTC.

This chain connects TRBV5-1 to TRBJ2-1, with 7 bases matching TRBD1. The ends lost 0 bases at V and 6 bases at J; junction bases unmatched: 0. This CDR3 region has 13 residues. Germline CDR1 and CDR2: SGHRS and YFSETQ. Here the CDR3 reads CASSLDRGNEQFF. The CDR3 nucleotides are TGCGCCAGCAGCTTGGACAGGGGCAATGAGCAGTTCTTC. The whole variable domain, remainder taken from reference TRBV5-1 and TRBJ2-1, is KAGVTQTPRYLIKTRGQQVTLSCSPISGHRSVSWYQQTPGQGLQFLFEYFSETQRNKGNFPGRFSGRQFSNSRSEMNVSTLELGDSALYLCASSLDRGNEQFFGPGTRLTVL.

The CDR3 nucleotides read TGCAGCGTTGATTTGGCGGGAGGGGACTACAATGAGCAGTTCTTC. Its translation: CSVDLAGGDYNEQFF. The chain links TRBV29-1 to TRBJ2-1, with 9 bases that match TRBD2. The germline gives CDR1 SQVTM, CDR2 ANQGSEA. The CDR3 has 15 amino acids. The trim removed 3 bases at V and 3 bases at J, leaving 6 bases unmatched.

The V gene is TRBV9, the J gene TRBJ1-2; D unclear. In germline, CDR1 is SGDLS, CDR2 YYNGEE. The CDR3 length is 15 residues. V shed 0 bases and J shed 6 bases, with 15 bases lying between them. The CDR3 bases are TGTGCCAGCAGCGTAGCTACGGTGGGGTTTCATGGCTACACCTTC. Encoded protein: CASSVATVGFHGYTF.

The V gene is TRBV5-6, the J gene TRBJ2-7; D ambiguous. The CDR3 loop spans 15 amino acids. With 4 bases removed from V and 6 bases from J, the gap between germline ends came to 20 bases. Germline V CDR1 and CDR2: SGHDT, YYEEEE. DNA of the CDR3: TGTGCCAGCAGCCAGGATCAGACCTCTTGGGGCGAGCAGTACTTC. This translates into CASSQDQTSWGEQYF. The full variable domain, its missing parts supplied by reference TRBV5-6 and TRBJ2-7, is DAGVTQSPTHLIKTRGQQVTLRCSPKSGHDTVSWYQQALGQGPQFIFQYYEEEERQRGNFPDRFSGHQFPNYSSELNVNALLLGDSALYLCASSQDQTSWGEQYFGPGTRLTVT.

The chain has TRBV10-3 and TRBJ1-1; TRBD1 aligns across 8 bases. V lost 0 bases to trimming and J lost 1 base; unmatched junction nucleotides: 4. Germline V lookup: CDR1 ENHRY, CDR2 SYGVKD. The CDR3 is made up of 16 amino acids. This CDR3 reads CAISESRQGPNTEAFF. DNA for the CDR3: TGTGCCATCAGTGAGTCGCGACAGGGGCCGAACACTGAAGCTTTCTTT.

The rearrangement uses TRBV2 and TRBJ2-5; D remains ambiguous. Trimming took 5 bases from V and 1 from J, leaving 11 bases between them. CDR1 SNHLY and CDR2 FYNNEI come from the germline V gene. The CDR3 covers 14 residues. CDR3 nucleotides: TGTGCCAGCAGTCCTCCCGACCGCCAAGAGACCCAGTACTTC. Amino acids: CASSPPDRQETQYF.

The chain carries TRBV5-4 and TRBJ1-2; the match to TRBD1 covers 7 bases. The CDR3 loop spans 15 amino acids. The germline V gene encodes CDR1 SGHNT and CDR2 YYREEE (reference sequence). With V trimmed by 3 bases and J by 4 bases, 9 bases remained unmatched. CDR3 sequence reads: CASSSSGGIGYGYTF. In DNA form, the CDR3 reads TGTGCCAGCAGCTCCTCAGGGGGTATAGGCTATGGCTACACCTTC.

V usage is TRBV2 and J usage is TRBJ2-1; 7 positions agree with TRBD1. Germline V gene sequence: CDR1 SNHLY, CDR2 FYNNEI. V trimming: 7 bases; J trimming: 0 bases; junction bases outside the gene matches: 9. CDR3 size: 16 residues. The CDR3 DNA sequence: TGTGCCAGCATTATTACAGGGGCCGACTCCTACAATGAGCAGTTCTTC. Translation: CASIITGADSYNEQFF.

This clone was detected only a few times. The rearrangement uses TRBV10-3 and TRBJ2-2; TRBD1 matches 11 bases. The CDR3 consists of 16 residues. The germline V gene has CDR1 ENHRY and CDR2 SYGVKD. The J segment lost 4 bases and the V segment lost 0 bases, leaving 1 base of the junction unmatched. CDR3 amino acids: CAISESGTGGTGELFF. CDR3 bases: TGTGCCATCAGTGAGTCCGGGACAGGGGGCACCGGGGAGCTGTTTTTT.

This chain uses TRBV11-3 with TRBJ2-2; possible D gene TRBD2, 7 bases. CDR1 is SGHNT and CDR2 is YENEEA in the germline V gene. V was pared by 5 bases and J by 3 bases, with 13 bases between. CDR3 length: 15 residues. The CDR3 reads CASSLRGADTGELFF. The CDR3 DNA is TGTGCCAGCAGCCTACGGGGGGCAGACACCGGGGAGCTGTTTTTT. Together with reference TRBV11-3 and TRBJ2-2, the CDR3 gives the full variable domain: EAGVVQSPRYKIIEKKQPVAFWCNPISGHNTLYWYLQNLGQGPELLIRYENEEAVDDSQLPKDRFSAERLKGVDSTLKIQPAELGDSAVYLCASSLRGADTGELFFGEGSRLTVL.

This chain links TRBV7-9 with TRBJ1-2; D not resolved. This CDR3 has 13 amino acids. The V and J ends lost 5 bases and 6 bases respectively, with 13 bases between them. CDR1 SEHNR and CDR2 FQNEAQ come from the germline V gene (reference sequence). CDR3 in DNA: TGTGCCAGCAGCCCTAGCCCCACAGATGGCTACACCTTC. Protein product: CASSPSPTDGYTF.

A few counts support this clone. The CDR3 loop is CASSYALTYEQYF. DNA of the CDR3: TGTGCCAGCAGTTACGCTCTAACCTACGAGCAGTACTTC. The chain uses TRBV6-5 and TRBJ2-7; no firm D call. CDR3 length: 13 amino acids. Germline lookup yields CDR1 MNHEY and CDR2 SVGAGI. Between the trimmed V and J ends, which lost 2 bases and 2 bases, there was a span of 7 bases.

The chain couples TRBV18 to TRBJ2-3; D remains ambiguous. The CDR3 runs 16 residues. Per the germline V gene, CDR1 is KGHSH and CDR2 is LQKENI. Trimming left V 3 bases short and J 0 bases short, with 13 bases between. The CDR3 coding sequence is TGTGCCAGCTCACCGGGCTTCGGCCTAAGCACAGATACGCAGTATTTT. Translating gives CASSPGFGLSTDTQYF.

The chain recombines TRBV19 with TRBJ2-5; D is undetermined. Germline V gene data show CDR1 as LNHDA and CDR2 as SQIVND (reference sequence). Trimming removed 4 bases from V and 3 bases from J, with 15 bases in between. This CDR3 has 15 amino acids. The CDR3 DNA sequence: TGTGCCAGTAGTACTCAATTGACTGTGGAAGAGACCCAGTACTTC. Protein product: CASSTQLTVEETQYF.

V and J are TRBV29-1 and TRBJ1-1; unclear D gene. The germline V and J ends were trimmed by 4 bases and 0 bases, with 3 bases remaining between them. Looked up from germline, CDR1 is SQVTM and CDR2 is ANQGSEA. The CDR3 consists of 11 residues. In DNA form, the CDR3 reads TGCAGCGTTGGGGTGAACACTGAAGCTTTCTTT. Translated, it gives CSVGVNTEAFF.

This clone has a single count. The gene calls are TRBV7-9 and TRBJ1-2; D gene unclear. Germline V gene sequence: CDR1 SEHNR, CDR2 FQNEAQ (reference sequence). Trimming took off 1 base at V and 4 bases at J, with 10 bases between the two ends. CDR3 length: 14 amino acids. The CDR3 DNA follows: TGTGCCAGCAGCTTAGGGGCCAGCCGCTATGGCTACACCTTC. The encoded protein is CASSLGASRYGYTF.